These T cell receptor beta chains were read from a single sample in a study of CD8+CD57+ T cells in acquired aplastic anemia. One entry per CDR3 protein, called by TCRdb with MiXCR from the reads. In the table there are about 160,000 distinct CDR3 sequences, about 50% of which are singletons. The sequenced sample consisted of sorted CD4+, CD8+, or CD8+CD57+ T cells (not recorded which) from PBMCs. The receptors here all came from a human donor with aplastic anemia. The CDR3 runs from the conserved cysteine through the conserved F or W. The D gene is left open where the match is weak. Clone size is not always given. Where it is, it says once, few, many or a class for expanded clones.

j_gene: TRBJ2-1
d_gene: NA
v_gene: TRBV29-1
abundance: NA
CDR3nt: TGCAGCGTAGGGTCCTACCTTGAGCAGTTCTTC
CDR3aa: CSVGSYLEQFF

j_gene: TRBJ2-7
d_gene: NA
v_gene: TRBV7-2
abundance: many
CDR3nt: TGTGCCAGCACCCGTGGGACCTACGAGCAGTACTTC
CDR3aa: CASTRGTYEQYF

j_gene: TRBJ1-1
d_gene: NA
v_gene: TRBV11-3
abundance: few
CDR3nt: TGTGCCAGCAGCTTAAAGGTGAACACTGAAGCTTTCTTT
CDR3aa: CASSLKVNTEAFF

j_gene: TRBJ2-7
d_gene: NA
v_gene: TRBV11-3
abundance: many
CDR3nt: TGTGCCAGCAGCGGGGCCTTAGCGGATCTAGGAGAAGAGCAGTACTTC
CDR3aa: CASSGALADLGEEQYF

j_gene: TRBJ2-3
d_gene: NA
v_gene: TRBV12-3/TRBV12-4
abundance: NA
CDR3nt: TGTGCCAGCAGTTCCGACTTTGGAGATTTGGATACGCAGTATTTT
CDR3aa: CASSSDFGDLDTQYF

j_gene: TRBJ1-2
d_gene: NA
v_gene: TRBV10-3
abundance: once
CDR3nt: TGTGCCAGCATTAGACTAGCGGGGGCGGATGGCTACACCTTC
CDR3aa: CASIRLAGADGYTF

j_gene: TRBJ2-2
d_gene: NA
v_gene: TRBV24-1
abundance: NA
CDR3nt: TGTGCCACCAGTGATTTCGGGGGCACCGGGGAGCTGTTTTTT
CDR3aa: CATSDFGGTGELFF

j_gene: TRBJ1-6
d_gene: NA
v_gene: TRBV5-5
abundance: many
CDR3nt: TGTGCCAGCGGCGGGGAGAATTCACCCCTCCACTTT
CDR3aa: CASGGENSPLHF

j_gene: TRBJ1-1
d_gene: NA
v_gene: TRBV2
abundance: NA
CDR3nt: TGTGCCAGCACTCCACGGACCTTAGTAAGGACTGAAGCTTTCTTT
CDR3aa: CASTPRTLVRTEAFF

j_gene: TRBJ2-1
d_gene: TRBD2
v_gene: TRBV19
abundance: NA
CDR3nt: TGTGCCAGTACCTTCAGCGGGAGGGCCGCCAATGAGCAGTTCTTC
CDR3aa: CASTFSGRAANEQFF

j_gene: TRBJ2-1
d_gene: TRBD2
v_gene: TRBV7-8
abundance: NA
CDR3nt: TGTGCCAGCGCCCCCGACCCGGGGGGCAATGAGCAGTTCTTC
CDR3aa: CASAPDPGGNEQFF

j_gene: TRBJ2-7
d_gene: NA
v_gene: TRBV7-6
abundance: NA
CDR3nt: TGTGCCAGCGGGGGCAGCTCCTACGAGCAGTACTTC
CDR3aa: CASGGSSYEQYF

j_gene: TRBJ2-5
d_gene: NA
v_gene: TRBV20-1
abundance: NA
CDR3nt: TGCAGTGTCAGAGAGGGGGAAGCGGGAACCCAGTACTTC
CDR3aa: CSVREGEAGTQYF

j_gene: TRBJ2-3
d_gene: NA
v_gene: TRBV5-1
abundance: many
CDR3nt: TGCGCCAGCAGTGAGGAGAGTATTCGGGTGTCTTGGGATACGCAGTATTTT
CDR3aa: CASSEESIRVSWDTQYF

j_gene: TRBJ1-1
d_gene: NA
v_gene: TRBV5-1
abundance: NA
CDR3nt: TGTGCCAGCAGTCTTAAAACAGCGCACGAAGCTTTCTTT
CDR3aa: CASSLKTAHEAFF

j_gene: TRBJ1-1
d_gene: NA
v_gene: TRBV6-5
abundance: many
CDR3nt: TGTGCCAGCAGTTACGGACAGACGAACACTGAAGCTTTCTTT
CDR3aa: CASSYGQTNTEAFF

j_gene: TRBJ2-7
d_gene: NA
v_gene: TRBV10-3
abundance: few
CDR3nt: TGTGCCATCAGCCCCTTGCGGATCCCCGGGTACCACGAGCAGTACTTC
CDR3aa: CAISPLRIPGYHEQYF

j_gene: TRBJ2-5
d_gene: NA
v_gene: TRBV20-1
abundance: NA
CDR3nt: TGCAGTGCGCCTGATTACAGGAGACAAGAGACCCAGTACTTC
CDR3aa: CSAPDYRRQETQYF

j_gene: TRBJ2-3
d_gene: NA
v_gene: TRBV12-1
abundance: NA
CDR3nt: TGTGCCAGCAGTTTTACAGGATTTACTAGCGGGGTCCGCACAGATACGCAGTATTTT
CDR3aa: CASSFTGFTSGVRTDTQYF

j_gene: TRBJ1-1
d_gene: NA
v_gene: TRBV13
abundance: many
CDR3nt: TGTGCCAGCAGCTGGGGTGGACCTGAAGCTTTCTTT
CDR3aa: CASSWGGPEAFF

j_gene: TRBJ1-5
d_gene: TRBD1
v_gene: TRBV7-8
abundance: NA
CDR3nt: TGTGCCAGCAGCATACAGGGGGCCGGCAATCAGCCCCAGCATTTT
CDR3aa: CASSIQGAGNQPQHF

j_gene: TRBJ1-2
d_gene: NA
v_gene: TRBV5-4
abundance: many
CDR3nt: TGTGCCAGCAGCTCCTGGACAGAGTACTATGGCTACACCTTC
CDR3aa: CASSSWTEYYGYTF

j_gene: TRBJ2-3
d_gene: TRBD1
v_gene: TRBV19
abundance: NA
CDR3nt: TGTGCCAGTAGTCTCGGACAGGGTGGAGATACGCAGTATTTT
CDR3aa: CASSLGQGGDTQYF

j_gene: TRBJ2-1
d_gene: TRBD2
v_gene: TRBV19
abundance: NA
CDR3nt: TGTGCCAGCCGATTCAGCGGGACGGGCTACAATGAGCAGTTCTTC
CDR3aa: CASRFSGTGYNEQFF

j_gene: TRBJ1-1
d_gene: NA
v_gene: TRBV11-2
abundance: many
CDR3nt: TGTGCCAGCAGCTTAGATCTGACTGAAGCTTTCTTT
CDR3aa: CASSLDLTEAFF

j_gene: TRBJ2-5
d_gene: NA
v_gene: TRBV12-3/TRBV12-4
abundance: many
CDR3nt: TGTGCCAGCGGATATAGTTGGGAGACCCAGTACTTC
CDR3aa: CASGYSWETQYF

j_gene: TRBJ2-2
d_gene: TRBD1
v_gene: TRBV5-5
abundance: NA
CDR3nt: TGCGCCAGCAGCTCGGGACAGGAGTACACCGGGGATCTGTTTTTT
CDR3aa: CASSSGQEYTGDLFF

j_gene: TRBJ2-1
d_gene: TRBD1
v_gene: TRBV6-1
abundance: many
CDR3nt: TGTGCCAGCAGCCAGGGGGGGACAGGGTTGAGCAATGAGCAGTTCTTC
CDR3aa: CASSQGGTGLSNEQFF

j_gene: TRBJ2-7
d_gene: TRBD2
v_gene: TRBV29-1
abundance: NA
CDR3nt: TGCAGCGTAGACGGGACTAGCGGTGTGGAGCAGTACTTC
CDR3aa: CSVDGTSGVEQYF

j_gene: TRBJ2-7
d_gene: TRBD1
v_gene: TRBV27
abundance: NA
CDR3nt: TGTGCCAGCAGTTCCACAGGGGGCTGGGAGCAGTACTTC
CDR3aa: CASSSTGGWEQYF

j_gene: TRBJ1-1
d_gene: NA
v_gene: TRBV19
abundance: NA
CDR3nt: TGTGCCAGTAGTAGGCTCACGGGGGCTGGAGCTTTCTTT
CDR3aa: CASSRLTGAGAFF

j_gene: TRBJ2-7
d_gene: NA
v_gene: TRBV25-1
abundance: many
CDR3nt: TGTGCCAGCACCGGGACTCGAAACTCCTACGAGCAGTACTTC
CDR3aa: CASTGTRNSYEQYF

j_gene: TRBJ2-5
d_gene: TRBD2
v_gene: TRBV19
abundance: NA
CDR3nt: TGTGCCAGTAGTATGGCGGGAGTAGGGCAAGAGACCCAGTACTTC
CDR3aa: CASSMAGVGQETQYF

j_gene: TRBJ1-2
d_gene: NA
v_gene: TRBV11-2
abundance: NA
CDR3nt: TGTGCCAGCAGAGGTCAGGCAGGGGATGGCTACACCTTC
CDR3aa: CASRGQAGDGYTF

j_gene: TRBJ1-1
d_gene: NA
v_gene: TRBV15
abundance: NA
CDR3nt: TGTGCCACCAGCAGGGATCACAAGGTGGGCACTGAAGCTTTCTTT
CDR3aa: CATSRDHKVGTEAFF

j_gene: TRBJ1-1
d_gene: NA
v_gene: TRBV27
abundance: many
CDR3nt: TGTGCCAGCAGTTTGGGGACGAACACTGAAGCTTTCTTT
CDR3aa: CASSLGTNTEAFF

j_gene: TRBJ2-7
d_gene: NA
v_gene: TRBV27
abundance: many
CDR3nt: TGTGCCAGCAGTCCTCAGGGTTTCCGCTACGAGCAGTACTTC
CDR3aa: CASSPQGFRYEQYF

j_gene: TRBJ2-5
d_gene: TRBD1
v_gene: TRBV29-1
abundance: NA
CDR3nt: TGCAGCGTCGGGACAGGGGGCCGGGGGCAGAACTTC
CDR3aa: CSVGTGGRGQNF

j_gene: TRBJ2-5
d_gene: NA
v_gene: TRBV7-2
abundance: NA
CDR3nt: TGTGCCAGCAGCTTGACAAGGCAAGAGACCCAGTACTTC
CDR3aa: CASSLTRQETQYF

j_gene: TRBJ1-5
d_gene: TRBD1
v_gene: TRBV2
abundance: many
CDR3nt: TGTGCCAGCAGGTCGGGGACAGGGTGGGGCCAGCATTTT
CDR3aa: CASRSGTGWGQHF

j_gene: TRBJ2-5
d_gene: NA
v_gene: TRBV10-2
abundance: NA
CDR3nt: TGCGCCAGCAGTGCAACACAGGACCCCCCCGGGGCCCAGTACTTC
CDR3aa: CASSATQDPPGAQYF

j_gene: TRBJ2-7
d_gene: NA
v_gene: TRBV7-2
abundance: NA
CDR3nt: TGTGCCAGCAGCTTAGCGCGGTATTCAGGGTTGGAAGAGCAGTACTTC
CDR3aa: CASSLARYSGLEEQYF

j_gene: TRBJ1-1
d_gene: NA
v_gene: TRBV9
abundance: NA
CDR3nt: TGTGCCAGCAGCTGGGGCGGGTACGAGGTTTTCTTT
CDR3aa: CASSWGGYEVFF

j_gene: TRBJ1-6
d_gene: NA
v_gene: TRBV2
abundance: NA
CDR3nt: TGTGTCAGCAGTGAAGCTCGGGGGGAAAATTCACCCCTCCACTTT
CDR3aa: CVSSEARGENSPLHF

j_gene: TRBJ1-5
d_gene: NA
v_gene: TRBV19
abundance: NA
CDR3nt: TGTGCCAGTAGTATCTGGGGTAATCAGCACCAGCATTTT
CDR3aa: CASSIWGNQHQHF

j_gene: TRBJ2-3
d_gene: NA
v_gene: TRBV4-1
abundance: NA
CDR3nt: TGCGCCAGCAGCCAAGAAATGGGCACAGATACGCAGTATTTT
CDR3aa: CASSQEMGTDTQYF

j_gene: TRBJ1-2
d_gene: NA
v_gene: TRBV7-8
abundance: NA
CDR3nt: TGTGCCAGCAGCGACCCCCTTTACTCCGGCTACACCTTC
CDR3aa: CASSDPLYSGYTF

j_gene: TRBJ2-7
d_gene: NA
v_gene: TRBV10-2
abundance: NA
CDR3nt: TGCGCCAGCAGTGACCGAGTAGGTAGCTCCTACGAGCAGTACTTC
CDR3aa: CASSDRVGSSYEQYF

j_gene: TRBJ2-5
d_gene: TRBD2
v_gene: TRBV20-1
abundance: few
CDR3nt: TGCAGTGCATCGACTAGCGGGGGGAGAGAGACCCAGTACTTC
CDR3aa: CSASTSGGRETQYF

j_gene: TRBJ1-1
d_gene: NA
v_gene: TRBV15
abundance: NA
CDR3nt: TGTGCTACCAGGGCAGTAGAGGGTGAAGCTTTCTTT
CDR3aa: CATRAVEGEAFF

j_gene: TRBJ2-3
d_gene: TRBD2
v_gene: TRBV20-1
abundance: NA
CDR3nt: TGCAGTGCTGCGACTCAAGCGGGGCGAGGAGATACGCAGTATTTT
CDR3aa: CSAATQAGRGDTQYF